The present entry profiles one TCR beta chain with its context. It lacks a known antigen. No quality values exist for individual bases; no much larger clone is one base distant. The CDR3 regions of human TCRbeta chains were analyzed by immunosequencing. The paper's processing steps were these. Repertoire TCRs were matched against a reference library of SARS-CoV-2-specific TCRs generated with the MIRA antigen-specificity platform. Breadth was defined as the fraction of unique TCRs that were SARS-CoV-2-associated, and depth was defined as the fraction of total T cells that were SARS-CoV-2-associated. Using the MIRA data, each spike-specific TCR was assigned both to the spike region to which the TCR was reactive and to a CD4 or CD8 class. Log10-transformed breadth and depth values were compared by one-way ANOVA with Sidak's multiple comparisons tests. TCRdb provides this immuneACCESS table in a form limited to in-frame rearrangements. Some clones are lacking; in checked studies, under half of them reflect an unresolved V gene, and why the rest are absent is not known. From that table come the V and J calls and clone size; the DNA was used to work out D and trimming. The table for this sample lists 150,000 to 200,000 clones; 85% to 95% of them were counted only once. The ten largest clonotypes hold 8.5% to 12% of the sample.

The sample's time point, from its label and the paper: baseline before first vaccination. The vaccinee samples were drawn from two UK trials, COV001 and COV002, one of which was a single-blind randomized controlled phase 2/3 trial testing AZD1222 (ChAdOx1 nCoV-19) in healthy adults. Trial participant PBMC samples were collected at day 0 and day 28 after the second dose for TCRbeta chain sequencing. The sample originates from a study of T cell responses to AZD1222 COVID-19 vaccine (dated by TCRdb to the early 2020s). About the full investigation: Because spike-specific TCR depth and breadth did not differ between the two schedules, AZD1222 recipients who got a second dose at roughly 4 weeks were pooled with those who got a second dose at roughly 12 weeks. A total of approximately 240 trial participants underwent TCR sequencing, of whom some 200 had received two doses of AZD1222 and 26 had received two doses of the MenACWY control vaccine. Trial participants were enrolled by age into subgroups of 18-55, 56-69 and 70-plus years, and around 150, 29 and 61 TCR-sequenced participants, respectively, were included in these subgroups.

The paper as a whole reports these results and caveats: In the small 56-69-year group, the increase in depth fell short of significance, most likely because of low power. After two AZD1222 doses, spike-specific TCR breadth and depth were significantly higher than at day 0 and than in MenACWY recipients. CD4 TCRs associated with the vaccine covered the entire spike protein, and the dominant responses were in regions 160-218 and 743-854. Participants were mostly white British and included more females than males, and it was suggested by the authors that clonal diversity may have been underestimated. Because no day 14 peak-response samples were available, the repertoires could be characterized only after the peak T cell response. Reportedly, close to half of the unique spike-specific TCRs recognized epitopes lying outside the regions that are mutated in the B.1.351 and B.1.1.7 variants. Conclusions about previously exposed vaccinees are limited because only six or seven AZD1222 recipients were SARS-CoV-2 seropositive at baseline.

V gives up 5 bases and J gives up 0 bases, and the segment between their germline ends measures 19 bases. The CDR1 and CDR2 encoded by the germline V gene are SGHVS and FQNEAQ. The CDR3, from cysteine to phenylalanine, totals 17 residues. The only DNA kept is the CDR3, 51 bases in frame from the first base. The rearrangement joined TRBV7-8 to TRBJ1-2, with a tentative D gene TRBD1 over 6 matching bases. Here the sequenced sample was peripheral blood, taken on day 0 of AZD1222 vaccination. The sequence derives from an adult in good health. The nucleotide sequence reads as follows: TGTGCCAGCAGCCCCGGGACGGGGGCAATCGCTAACTATGGCTACACCTTC. It encodes CASSPGTGAIANYGYTF. Where the CDR3 stops, the reference TRBV7-8 and TRBJ1-2 genes take over; the full variable domain is GAGVSQSPRYKVAKRGQDVALRCDPISGHVSLFWYQQALGQGPEFLTYFQNEAQLDKSGLPSDRFFAERPEGSVSTLKIQRTQQEDSAVYLCASSPGTGAIANYGYTFGSGTRLTVV.